The 28 T cell receptor beta chains presented below share a single source sample, sequenced in a study of vaccination and CD4 T cells after COVID-19. An Oncomine TCR Beta short-read assay was used to sequence the DNA from cultured CD4+ T cells. TCRdb re-analysed the PCR reads in MiXCR, keeping a single row per CDR3 protein. The sample yields thousands of distinct CDR3 sequences, around 51% seen once. These receptors have no known antigen. Specified treatment: approximately nine-day PBMC culture with coronavirus spike peptide pools or control peptides (ViraFEST assay). These CD4+ T cells came from an unexposed donor, sampled before the COVID-19 pandemic (2011-2018). The sequenced sample was CD4+ T cells from blood, cultured in vitro. These receptors were collected from a human donor in good health.

V is TRBV11-2 and J is TRBJ1-2, with D possibly being TRBD1 (6 bases). Trimming stripped 3 bases from V and 2 bases from J, with 13 bases between. Germline loops: CDR1 SGHAT, CDR2 FQNNGV. This CDR3 is built from 15 residues. The DNA for the CDR3 is TGTGCCAGCAGCTTCCCCAGGGGTCCGAACTATGGCTACACCTTC. Translation gives CASSFPRGPNYGYTF.

The chain recombines TRBV20-1 with TRBJ2-5; tentative D call: TRBD1 (5 bases). CDR3 size: 12 residues. Germline V gives CDR1 DFQATT, CDR2 SNEGSKA (reference sequence). V lost 2 bases, J lost 6 bases, and 10 bases lay in between. CDR3 residues: CSARLRAQTQYF. The CDR3 DNA is TGCAGTGCTAGACTCAGGGCTCAGACCCAGTACTTC.

The chain recombines TRBV7-2 with TRBJ1-2; no clear D. The CDR3 runs to 15 residues. Looked up from germline, CDR1 is SGHTA and CDR2 is FQGNSA. Trimming stripped 7 bases from V and 8 bases from J, with 23 bases between. CDR3 protein: CASTQGRVLVRGYTF. In DNA form, the CDR3 reads TGTGCCAGCACCCAAGGTCGGGTCCTAGTACGGGGCTACACCTTC. The full variable domain, completed using reference TRBV7-2 and TRBJ1-2, is GAGVSQSPSNKVTEKGKDVELRCDPISGHTALYWYRQSLGQGLEFLIYFQGNSAPDKSGLPSDRFSAERTGGSVSTLTIQRTQQEDSAVYLCASTQGRVLVRGYTFGSGTRLTVV.

This clonotype was counted only a few times. The chain joins TRBV15 to TRBJ2-2; possibly TRBD2 for D (5 bases). The germline V gene encodes CDR1 LNHNV and CDR2 YYDKDF (reference sequence). V was trimmed by 5 bases and J by 6 bases, leaving 13 bases between them. The CDR3 sequence is 14 residues long. Written as DNA, the CDR3 is TGTGCCACCAGCTACCCCAGAGCGGCCGGGGAGCTGTTTTTT. Residues: CATSYPRAAGELFF.

This clonotype was observed a few times. V and J are TRBV27 and TRBJ2-7; 7 positions match TRBD2. This CDR3 is 17 amino acids long. Trimming removed 4 bases from V and 4 bases from J; junction bases left unmatched: 16. Germline V CDR1 and CDR2: MNHEY, SMNVEV (reference sequence). CDR3 in DNA: TGTGCCAGCAGTTCCGTGATTTGGGCGGGAGTTCCTTACGAGCAGTACTTC. It yields the protein CASSSVIWAGVPYEQYF.

The V gene is TRBV7-6, the J gene TRBJ2-5; D possibly corresponds to TRBD2 (7 bases). V lost 4 bases to trimming and J lost 5 bases, with 14 bases between them. CDR3 length equals 14 residues. The germline gives CDR1 SGHVS, CDR2 FNYEAQ. The CDR3 loop reads CASSSGGPGETQYF. CDR3 DNA: TGTGCCAGCAGCTCCGGGGGGCCAGGGGAGACCCAGTACTTC.

This clonotype has a handful of counts. The gene calls are TRBV15 and TRBJ2-5; tentatively, D is TRBD2 (5 bases). The CDR3 consists of 15 residues. Germline CDR1 and CDR2: LNHNV and YYDKDF (reference sequence). The germline V and J ends were trimmed by 4 bases and 4 bases, with 16 bases remaining between them. The DNA of the CDR3 is TGTGCCACCAGCACCGGGATGAACGAAGCAGAGACCCAGTACTTC. As protein: CATSTGMNEAETQYF.

V and J are TRBV5-8 and TRBJ1-2, with D possibly matching TRBD1 (5 bases). Germline CDR1 and CDR2: SGHTS and YDEGEE. This CDR3 comprises 14 residues. Trimming left V 6 bases short and J 5 bases short, with 17 bases between. The CDR3 nucleotides are TGTGCCAGCACCAGGGTTAAGGGTCCTTATGGCTACACCTTC. The encoded protein is CASTRVKGPYGYTF.

This sequence joins TRBV18 and TRBJ2-5; D may be TRBD1 (6 bases). Trimming shortened V by 0 bases and J by 4 bases, and 15 bases separated the two germline ends. The germline gives CDR1 KGHSH, CDR2 LQKENI. The CDR3 runs 16 residues. DNA of the CDR3: TGTGCCAGCTCACCACCCGAACAGGGAATATCAGAGACCCAGTACTTC. Its translation is CASSPPEQGISETQYF.

V is TRBV2 and J is TRBJ2-2; D uncertain. The V end lost 6 bases, the J end lost 3 bases, and 8 bases lay between the germline ends. Germline assignment: CDR1 SNHLY and CDR2 FYNNEI. The CDR3 runs 13 residues. CDR3 bases: TGTGCCAGCAGGGGTGTTGACACCGGGGAGCTGTTTTTT. Translated: CASRGVDTGELFF. Variable domain in full (rest from reference TRBV2 and TRBJ2-2): EPEVTQTPSHQVTQMGQEVILRCVPISNHLYFYWYRQILGQKVEFLVSFYNNEISEKSEIFDDQFSVERPDGSNFTLKIRSTKLEDSAMYFCASRGVDTGELFFGEGSRLTVL.

This rearrangement joins TRBV6-1 to TRBJ1-1, with D perhaps TRBD1 (5 bases). This CDR3 region has 13 residues. Germline-derived CDR1 and CDR2 are MNHNS and SASEGT. V was shortened by 3 bases and J by 1 base, with 6 bases between the two germline ends. CDR3 in DNA: TGTGCCAGCAGTGAGAGGGGGAACACTGAAGCTTTCTTT. Residues: CASSERGNTEAFF.

This clonotype was observed a handful of times. The rearrangement joins TRBV20-1 to TRBJ1-1; D remains unclear. From germline, CDR1 is DFQATT and CDR2 SNEGSKA (reference sequence). The CDR3 runs to 13 residues. V lost 3 bases, J lost 0 bases, and 8 bases lay in between. The CDR3 bases are TGCAGTGCTAGGCAGAACATGAACACTGAAGCTTTCTTT. This codes for CSARQNMNTEAFF.

CDR3 residues: CASSVGAGGIETQYF. The DNA for the CDR3 is TGTGCCAGCAGCGTAGGAGCAGGGGGAATAGAGACCCAGTACTTC. The genes are TRBV9 and TRBJ2-5; 7 nucleotides match TRBD1. J gave up 4 bases and V 0 bases, and 6 bases lay outside the gene matches. CDR1 and CDR2 from the germline V gene are SGDLS and YYNGEE. This CDR3 is built from 15 residues.

A few counts support this clonotype. The CDR3 sequence: CSARMRRAGANVLTF. The CDR3 coding sequence is TGCAGTGCTAGGATGCGCCGGGCTGGGGCCAACGTCCTGACTTTC. The chain joins TRBV20-1 to TRBJ2-6; D remains unclear. CDR1 and CDR2 from the germline V gene are DFQATT and SNEGSKA (reference sequence). V lost 3 bases, J lost 2 bases, and 11 bases lay in between. The CDR3 extends over 15 amino acids.

The V call is TRBV6-1, the J call TRBJ1-1, with D unclear. V gave up 1 base and J gave up 1 base, with 7 bases separating them. CDR1 and CDR2 (germline): MNHNS, SASEGT. There are 14 residues in the CDR3. CDR3 coding DNA: TGTGCCAGCAGTGAAGTCGCCCAGAACACTGAAGCTTTCTTT. Translating it yields CASSEVAQNTEAFF.

The rearrangement joins TRBV20-1 to TRBJ2-7; D tentatively fits TRBD1 or TRBD2 (5 bases each). V lost 1 base, J lost 6 bases, and 22 bases lay in between. Germline V gene data show CDR1 as DFQATT and CDR2 as SNEGSKA (reference sequence). The CDR3 runs 16 residues. Here the CDR3 DNA reads TGCAGTGCTAGAGCTTCACCAGGGAGTGTTCTAGGCGAGCAGTACTTC. Protein: CSARASPGSVLGEQYF.

By share, this clonotype ranks as hyperexpanded. A read error may account for a junction end that differs from germline. This chain links TRBV20-1 with TRBJ1-2, with D tentatively TRBD1 (6 bases). The CDR3 contains 14 residues. Germline V gives CDR1 DFQATT, CDR2 SNEGSKA (reference sequence). The CDR3 DNA sequence: TGCAGTGCCAGAGAGGACAGTTATACTTATGGCTACACCTTC. Protein product: CSAREDSYTYGYTF.

This chain joins TRBV19 and TRBJ2-7; 8 positions agree with TRBD2. This CDR3 has 13 amino acids. After removal of 1 base from V and 9 bases from J, the junction contained 5 bases not matched to a gene. Germline CDR1 reads LNHDA; CDR2 reads SQIVND (reference sequence). The CDR3 DNA reads as TGTGCCAGTAGTATAGCGTCACTAGCGGTGCAGTACTTC. Its translation is CASSIASLAVQYF.

J is TRBJ1-1 and V is TRBV28, with D tentatively TRBD1 (5 bases). Germline V lookup: CDR1 MDHEN, CDR2 SYDVKM. The CDR3 has 14 residues. Deletions cut 2 bases from V and 7 bases from J, with 14 bases between. Here the CDR3 reads CASSLGQGTFEAFF. CDR3 bases: TGTGCCAGCAGTTTAGGCCAGGGAACTTTTGAAGCTTTCTTT.

The chain joins TRBV28 to TRBJ1-6, with D maybe TRBD1 (5 bases). CDR3 size: 16 residues. Looked up from germline, CDR1 is MDHEN and CDR2 is SYDVKM. Trimming cost V 3 bases and J 7 bases, with 16 bases left between them. The CDR3 loop reads CASSLAAGGGNSPLHF. The CDR3 region has the DNA TGTGCCAGCAGTTTGGCTGCGGGCGGGGGGAATTCACCCCTCCACTTT.

The V gene is TRBV28, the J gene TRBJ2-5; possibly TRBD1 for D (6 bases). Trimming took off 2 bases at V and 1 base at J, with 14 bases between the two ends. This CDR3 has 16 amino acids. Germline values: CDR1 MDHEN, CDR2 SYDVKM. CDR3 protein: CASSLGFGQFQETQYF. CDR3 bases: TGTGCCAGCAGTTTAGGGTTTGGACAGTTCCAAGAGACCCAGTACTTC.

This sequence joins TRBV6-5 and TRBJ1-2; D remains unclear. Germline V CDR1 and CDR2: MNHEY, SVGAGI. The CDR3 has 14 residues. Trimming took off 0 bases at V and 6 bases at J, with 11 bases between the two ends. DNA of the CDR3: TGTGCCAGCAGTTACTCGAGGACGGAAGATGGCTACACCTTC. Encoded protein: CASSYSRTEDGYTF.

The CDR3 is CASSDKQGVTEAFF. CDR3 nucleotides: TGTGCCAGCAGCGACAAACAGGGGGTCACTGAAGCTTTCTTT. The V and J genes are TRBV12-3 or TRBV12-4 and TRBJ1-1; TRBD1 matches at 8 bases. The V gene end was trimmed by 6 bases and the J gene end by 4 bases; junction bases not matched to a gene: 7. This CDR3 contains 14 residues.

The chain carries TRBV24-1 and TRBJ1-5, with no clear D. With 4 bases removed from V and 1 base from J, the gap between germline ends came to 4 bases. Germline CDR1 and CDR2: KGHDR and SFDVKD. CDR3 length: 13 residues. Written as DNA, the CDR3 is TGTGCCACCAGTGAGGGAAGCAATCAGCCCCAGCATTTT. Translated, it gives CATSEGSNQPQHF.

This chain uses TRBV11-2 with TRBJ1-2; 7 positions match TRBD1. V was clipped by 4 bases and J by 0 bases; unmatched bases: 17. The CDR3 extends over 19 amino acids. Per germline, CDR1 SGHAT and CDR2 FQNNGV. CDR3 amino acids: CASSSIDLTGKPPNYGYTF. In DNA, the CDR3 is TGTGCCAGCAGCTCAATCGACCTGACAGGGAAGCCCCCTAACTATGGCTACACCTTC.

This chain connects TRBV20-1 to TRBJ1-1; D possibly corresponds to TRBD1 (5 bases). CDR3 length: 14 residues. The germline V gene encodes CDR1 DFQATT and CDR2 SNEGSKA (reference sequence). V lost 3 bases to trimming and J lost 0 bases, with 11 bases between them. The CDR3 DNA follows: TGCAGTGCTAGTGGGGACCGGTTGAACACTGAAGCTTTCTTT. Translating gives CSASGDRLNTEAFF.

The CDR3: CAIRQESSYNSPLHF. The CDR3 DNA reads TGTGCCATCAGGCAGGAGAGCTCCTATAATTCACCCCTCCACTTT. This sequence joins TRBV10-3 and TRBJ1-6; D is uncertain. Trimming pared 6 bases from V and 0 bases from J, leaving 9 bases between. Germline values: CDR1 ENHRY, CDR2 SYGVKD. The CDR3 is 15 amino acids.

This clonotype was recorded a few times. V usage is TRBV20-1 and J usage is TRBJ2-5, with 7 bases that match TRBD2. The CDR3 sequence is 12 residues long. In germline, CDR1 is DFQATT, CDR2 SNEGSKA (reference sequence). V lost 5 bases, J lost 10 bases, and 10 bases stayed unmatched. The CDR3 protein is CSAAQTGGFQYF. The DNA of the CDR3 is TGCAGTGCTGCACAGACGGGGGGATTCCAGTACTTC.